This is a list of T cell receptor beta chains from one sample in a study of cytomegalovirus exposure and HLA in healthy donors. The data were produced by immunoSEQ multiplex PCR, yet TCRdb's version contains in-frame clones alone and is incomplete. Of roughly 100,000 clones listed, around 83% are singletons. Specimen: PBMCs. The source of these receptors is a woman aged 18-35 years in good health and CMV-seropositive. Each CDR3 is given with its conserved first and last residue. The D gene is left open where the match is weak. A row's size may be missing; if present it is once, few, many or a size class.

v_gene	abundance	j_gene	d_gene	CDR3nt	CDR3aa
TRBV28	NA	TRBJ1-2	NA	TGTGCCAGCAGAACTGACAAGTATGGCTACACCTTC	CASRTDKYGYTF
TRBV28	NA	TRBJ1-2	NA	TGTGCCAGCAGTTTATCCAGGGGAAGATATGGCTACACCTTC	CASSLSRGRYGYTF
TRBV7-3	once	TRBJ2-1	NA	TGTGCCAGCAGTGACTTCATGGACTCAAACAATGAGCAGTTCTTC	CASSDFMDSNNEQFF
TRBV6-5	NA	TRBJ1-2	NA	TGTGCCAGCAGCTCCGACAGGCCCACTAACTATGGCTACACCTTC	CASSSDRPTNYGYTF
TRBV2	NA	TRBJ2-5	NA	TGTGCCAGCAGAGACGAGGTCCAAGAGACCCAGTACTTC	CASRDEVQETQYF
TRBV5-1	NA	TRBJ2-2	TRBD1	TGCGCCAGCAGCCTTAGGGGACAGGGAAACATCGGGGAGCTGTTTTTT	CASSLRGQGNIGELFF
TRBV6-5	NA	TRBJ1-1	NA	TGTGCCAGCAGTTACCGGGGGAACACTGAAGCTTTCTTT	CASSYRGNTEAFF
TRBV2	NA	TRBJ2-5	NA	TGTGCCAGCAGTCGTCGAGAGACCCAGTACTTC	CASSRRETQYF
TRBV5-4	NA	TRBJ1-4	TRBD1	TGTGCCACCACGAAGCCGGGACAGGGGTATGAAAAACTGTTTTTT	CATTKPGQGYEKLFF
TRBV11-3	NA	TRBJ2-7	TRBD2	TGTGCCAGCAGCTTAGATCGGCCTAGCGGGCAGCAGTACTTC	CASSLDRPSGQQYF